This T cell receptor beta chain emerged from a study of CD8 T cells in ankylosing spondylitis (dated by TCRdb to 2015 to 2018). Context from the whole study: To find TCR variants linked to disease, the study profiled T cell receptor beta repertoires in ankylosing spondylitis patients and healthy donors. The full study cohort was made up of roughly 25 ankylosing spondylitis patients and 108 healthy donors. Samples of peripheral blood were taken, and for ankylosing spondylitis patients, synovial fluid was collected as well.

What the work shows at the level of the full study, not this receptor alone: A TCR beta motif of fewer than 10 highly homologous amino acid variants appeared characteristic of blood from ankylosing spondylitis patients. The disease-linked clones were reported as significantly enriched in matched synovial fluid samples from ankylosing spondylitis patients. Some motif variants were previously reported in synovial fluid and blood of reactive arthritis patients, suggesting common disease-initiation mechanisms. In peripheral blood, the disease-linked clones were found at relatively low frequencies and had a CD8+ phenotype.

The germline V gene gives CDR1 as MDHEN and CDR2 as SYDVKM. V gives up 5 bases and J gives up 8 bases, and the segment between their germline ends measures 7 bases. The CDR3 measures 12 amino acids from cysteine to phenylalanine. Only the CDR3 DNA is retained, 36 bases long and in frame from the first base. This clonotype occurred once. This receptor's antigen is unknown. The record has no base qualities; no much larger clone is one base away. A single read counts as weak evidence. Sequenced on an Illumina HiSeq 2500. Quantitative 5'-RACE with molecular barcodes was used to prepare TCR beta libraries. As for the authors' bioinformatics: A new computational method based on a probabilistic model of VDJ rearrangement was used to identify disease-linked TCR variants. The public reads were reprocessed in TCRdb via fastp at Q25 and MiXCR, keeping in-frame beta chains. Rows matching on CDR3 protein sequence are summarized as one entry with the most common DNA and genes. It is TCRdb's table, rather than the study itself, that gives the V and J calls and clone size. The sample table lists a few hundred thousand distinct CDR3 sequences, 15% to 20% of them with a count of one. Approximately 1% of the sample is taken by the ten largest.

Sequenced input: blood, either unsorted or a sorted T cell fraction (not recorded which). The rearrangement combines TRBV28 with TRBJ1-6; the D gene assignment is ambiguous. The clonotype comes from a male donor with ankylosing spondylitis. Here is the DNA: TGTGCCAGCAGTCCCGCGGATTCACCCCTCCACTTT. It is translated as CASSPADSPLHF.